This section outlines one TCR beta chain sequence together with its context. This entry is derived from a study of blood T cell repertoires in COVID-19. Across the whole study: Specimens from acute and convalescent COVID-19 originated in the United States, Italy and Spain. Sample material is recorded as cDNA or gDNA derived from T cells, B-cell-depleted T cells, or PBMCs.

The CDR3 has 15 amino acids. Germline V gene data show CDR1 as SGHNT and CDR2 as YYREEE (reference sequence). The ends lost 0 bases at V and 5 bases at J; junction bases unmatched: 3. Enrollment of patients from Seattle took place during active infection, with longitudinal follow-up. Per the authors' pipeline: Amplification from reference gene primers served as the basis for estimated nucleated cell counts. Repertoires were generated with immunoSEQ multiplex PCR, while TCRdb's copy carries only in-frame clones and drops some. V, J and clone size are those of that table, while D and trimming were read from the DNA. The table has some 200,000 clones, 94% seen once; the top ten hold 0.6% to 0.9%.

This TCR derives from a man between 25 and 39 years old with COVID-19, enrolled during active disease. The V call is TRBV5-4, the J call TRBJ2-1, with TRBD2 matching 9 bases. Sequencing was performed on peripheral blood. The CDR3 DNA reads TGTGCCAGCAGCTTGGCTAGCGGGGTTAACAATGAGCAGTTCTTC. This encodes CASSLASGVNNEQFF. The full variable domain, in which reference TRBV5-4 and TRBJ2-1 provide the parts outside the CDR3, is ETGVTQSPTHLIKTRGQQVTLRCSSQSGHNTVSWYQQALGQGPQFIFQYYREEENGRGNFPPRFSGLQFPNYSSELNVNALELDDSALYLCASSLASGVNNEQFFGPGTRLTVL.